The 5 T cell receptor beta chains in this list originate from one sample, sequenced in a study of blood T cells in healthy people across ages. Sample-barcoded 5' priming and a J-beta primer mix drove a second PCR of about 6 to 11 cycles. One entry per CDR3 protein results from TCRdb running MiXCR on the 5' RACE reads. This sample has around 710,000 distinct CDR3 sequences, with more than 40% found just once. Sequencing was carried out using blood. These TCRs come from a woman aged 55-70 years in good health.

In this sample, this clonotype turned up once. With a much larger clone just one base away, this may be a read error. The final CDR3 position lacks the conserved phenylalanine or tryptophan, pointing to a likely read error. This chain uses TRBV29-1 with TRBJ2-1, with 15 bases that match TRBD2. The V gene's germline CDR1 is SQVTM and CDR2 ANQGSEA. This CDR3 spans 16 amino acids. Trimming took 7 bases from V and 8 from J; bases not matched to a gene: 12. CDR3 nucleotide sequence: TGCAGCGCCGGGGGACTAGCGGGAGGTAGGAAAGATGAGCAGTTCTAC. Its translation is CSAGGLAGGRKDEQFY.

Remarks on this clonotype: This sequence may be a read error, since a much larger clone differs from it by one base. The CDR3 DNA follows: TGCAGTGCCCCCCGGGGCGGGACTAGCACAGAGACGCAGTATTTT. This gives the protein CSAPRGGTSTETQYF. The J gene is TRBJ2-3, the V gene TRBV20-1; 9 bases align to TRBD2. The V gene's germline CDR1 is DFQATT and CDR2 SNEGSKA (reference sequence). The CDR3 has 15 residues.

This clonotype came up a few times. The chain couples TRBV20-1 to TRBJ1-5; D remains ambiguous. Germline-derived CDR1 and CDR2 are DFQATT and SNEGSKA (reference sequence). This CDR3 contains 14 residues. V was shortened by 0 bases and J by 1 base, with 7 bases between the two germline ends. The CDR3, as DNA: TGCAGTGCTAGAGATCCACAGAGCAATCAGCCCCAGCATTTT. It specifies CSARDPQSNQPQHF.

The gene calls are TRBV2 and TRBJ1-5; perhaps TRBD1 as D (5 bases). V was cut by 0 bases and J by 3 bases, with 9 bases left in between. Germline loops: CDR1 SNHLY, CDR2 FYNNEI. The CDR3 covers 15 residues. The chain's CDR3 is CASSEARDYNQPQHF. DNA for the CDR3: TGTGCCAGCAGTGAAGCACGGGACTACAATCAGCCCCAGCATTTT.

A word on this clonotype: One junction end does not reproduce the germline sequence, and a read error may be involved. The chain joins TRBV20-1 to TRBJ1-2; TRBD1 might be the D (5 bases). This CDR3 comprises 13 residues. CDR1 is DFQATT and CDR2 is SNEGSKA in the germline V gene (reference sequence). CDR3 sequence: CSTSDSGSYGYTF. The CDR3 DNA follows: TGCAGTACTAGTGACAGCGGTTCGTATGGCTACACCTTC.